One and the same sample provided the 5 T cell receptor beta chains below, sequenced in a study of regulatory T cells in long-lasting Graves disease. Time point given: persistent/refractory GD, antithyroid drugs over 5 years with positive TRAb. Researchers made the TCR library from RNA that was extracted from PBMCs. Arm-PCR of CDR3 regions with iRepertoire HTBI primers generated TCR beta libraries. One entry per CDR3 protein, called by TCRdb with MiXCR from the multiplex PCR reads. The data show some 280,000 distinct CDR3 sequences, with around a fifth seen just once and 56% held by the top ten. Sequencing was performed on peripheral blood mononuclear cells (PBMCs), taken when the disease was refractory, from a patient treated with antithyroid drugs. The origin of the receptors is a female donor with Graves disease.

V and J are TRBV11-2 and TRBJ2-1, with 16 bases that match TRBD2. Germline values: CDR1 SGHAT, CDR2 FQNNGV. Losses at the gene ends were 5 bases for V and 8 bases for J; bases not matched to a gene: 9. The CDR3 totals 17 residues. The chain's CDR3 is CASSGGLAGGKVDEQFF. DNA for the CDR3: TGTGCCAGCAGCGGGGGACTAGCGGGAGGGAAGGTCGATGAGCAGTTCTTC.

This clonotype was recorded a few times. The V call is TRBV3-1, the J call TRBJ2-2; no firm D call. The CDR3 totals 13 residues. CDR1 and CDR2 (germline): LGHDT, YNNKEL (reference sequence). Trimming removed 1 base at V and 6 bases at J, with 6 bases between. The CDR3 is CASSQVGSGELFF. The CDR3 DNA reads TGTGCCAGCAGCCAAGTCGGGTCCGGGGAGCTGTTTTTT.

This clonotype was observed a few times. The CDR3 loop reads CSARDRGPYYGYTF. CDR3 in DNA: TGCAGTGCTAGAGACAGGGGGCCGTACTATGGCTACACCTTC. The rearrangement uses TRBV20-1 and TRBJ1-2; 8 positions agree with TRBD1. From germline, CDR1 is DFQATT and CDR2 SNEGSKA (reference sequence). Trimming removed 0 bases from V and 3 bases from J; junction bases left unmatched: 3. The CDR3 covers 14 residues.

This clonotype was recorded many times. The rearrangement joins TRBV7-9 to TRBJ1-4; maybe TRBD1 (5 bases). CDR1 and CDR2 from the germline V gene are SEHNR and FQNEAQ (reference sequence). Deletions cut 10 bases from V and 3 bases from J, with 9 bases between. The CDR3 extends over 12 amino acids. The CDR3 nucleotides are TGTGCCACCGGACATCCTAATGAAAAACTGTTTTTT. The encoded protein is CATGHPNEKLFF.

The V gene is TRBV3-1, the J gene TRBJ2-7, with D possibly TRBD2 on 6 matching bases. V was cut by 7 bases and J by 1 base, with 11 bases left in between. There are 13 residues in the CDR3. Germline V gene data show CDR1 as LGHDT and CDR2 as YNNKEL (reference sequence). The CDR3 loop is CASTEAGSYEQYF. CDR3 DNA sequence: TGTGCCAGCACGGAGGCGGGGTCCTACGAGCAGTACTTC.